The 12 T cell receptor beta chains presented below share a single source sample, sequenced in a study of T cell repertoires in cytomegalovirus infection. Antigen specificity for these receptors is unknown. TCRdb redid the calling of the reads with MiXCR, one entry per CDR3 protein. The sample lists hundreds of thousands of distinct CDR3 sequences; roughly 36% were seen once. The material sequenced was cultured PBMCs, taken from culture after CMV antigen stimulation. The receptors originated from a human donor in good health (CMV status not recorded). Some clones in this sample may be carry-over from other donors' samples.

This sequence joins TRBV12-3 or TRBV12-4 and TRBJ2-7; D is unclear. The CDR3 is 15 residues long. V lost 2 bases to trimming and J lost 4 bases, with 15 bases between them. DNA of the CDR3: TGTGCCAGCAGTTTACGAGACAAGATAGGATACGAGCAGTACTTC. It translates to CASSLRDKIGYEQYF.

The genes are TRBV20-1 and TRBJ2-7, with 8 bases that match TRBD2. This CDR3 comprises 15 residues. Trimming took 1 base from V and 0 from J; bases not matched to a gene: 5. The germline V gene has CDR1 DFQATT and CDR2 SNEGSKA (reference sequence). CDR3 sequence (DNA): TGCAGTGCTAGAGCCTTAGCGGGGAGCTCCTACGAGCAGTACTTC. Translated: CSARALAGSSYEQYF.

The V gene is TRBV20-1, the J gene TRBJ1-5; tentative D call: TRBD1 (5 bases). Trimming pared 2 bases from V and 4 bases from J, leaving 12 bases between. In germline, CDR1 is DFQATT, CDR2 SNEGSKA (reference sequence). This CDR3 region has 14 residues. The CDR3 coding sequence is TGCAGTGCTAGAAGTGGGCAGGGTAATCAGCCCCAGCATTTT. This gives the protein CSARSGQGNQPQHF.

The chain is built from TRBV6-8 and TRBJ2-3, with D possibly being TRBD1 or TRBD2 (6 bases each). This CDR3 contains 13 residues. The germline gives CDR1 MNHGY, CDR2 SAAAGT. The V end was cut by 10 bases, the J end by 4 bases, with 15 bases between. The CDR3, as DNA: TGTGCCACTCTCTCGGGGGCCCCAGATACGCAGTATTTT. It specifies CATLSGAPDTQYF.

This chain joins TRBV28 and TRBJ2-3, with 11 bases fitting TRBD1. The CDR3 contains 16 residues. The V gene end was trimmed by 6 bases and the J gene end by 3 bases; junction bases not matched to a gene: 8. The germline CDR1 and CDR2 sequences are MDHEN and SYDVKM. CDR3 sequence reads: CASRNGGTGGTDTQYF. CDR3 nucleotide sequence: TGTGCCAGCAGAAACGGCGGGACAGGGGGAACAGATACGCAGTATTTT.

The chain employs TRBV12-3 or TRBV12-4 and TRBJ1-5; no clear D gene. CDR3 length: 15 residues. Trimming removed 5 bases at V and 3 bases at J, with 14 bases between. CDR3 nucleotide sequence: TGTGCCAGCAGTGGGTGGCGGGGTGACAATCAGCCCCAGCATTTT. Translation: CASSGWRGDNQPQHF.

This clonotype was counted only a few times. The rearrangement uses TRBV10-1 and TRBJ2-2; D might be TRBD2 (6 bases). V gave up 3 bases and J gave up 6 bases, with 17 bases separating them. Germline V lookup: CDR1 WNHNN, CDR2 SYGVQD (reference sequence). The CDR3 has 16 residues. The CDR3 DNA reads as TGCGCCAGCAGTGATGGTCGGAGGGGCCTCGCCGGGGAGCTGTTTTTT. Its protein is CASSDGRRGLAGELFF.

For this clonotype: A much more abundant neighbour one base away suggests this may be a read error. The J gene is TRBJ2-7, the V gene TRBV7-8; maybe TRBD1 (6 bases). Looked up from germline, CDR1 is SGHVS and CDR2 is FQNEAQ. V was cut by 0 bases and J by 6 bases, with 15 bases left in between. This CDR3 spans 15 amino acids. The CDR3 coding sequence is TGTGCCAGCAGCTTAGCTACAGGGAGTTTAGCCGAGCAGTACTTC. Its protein is CASSLATGSLAEQYF.

The V call is TRBV12-3 or TRBV12-4, the J call TRBJ2-1; perhaps D is TRBD1 or TRBD2 (5 bases each). Trimming cost V 4 bases and J 10 bases, with 14 bases left between them. The length of the CDR3 is 13 residues. The DNA of the CDR3 is TGTGCCAGCAGTTCAGGGACCCACGGCGAGCAGTTCTTC. Protein: CASSSGTHGEQFF.

In this sample, this clonotype turned up a few times. V usage is TRBV12-3 or TRBV12-4 and J usage is TRBJ2-7, with D possibly being TRBD1 (6 bases). The CDR3 spans 16 residues. Trimming stripped 4 bases from V and 5 bases from J, with 21 bases between. The CDR3 DNA is TGTGCCAGCAGTTCTACCCATTTCAGCAGGGGAGACGAGCAGTACTTC. As protein: CASSSTHFSRGDEQYF.

This clonotype was observed a few times. This chain connects TRBV18 to TRBJ1-1; TRBD1 matches at 10 bases. The V gene's germline CDR1 is KGHSH and CDR2 LQKENI. This CDR3 comprises 17 residues. The ends lost 6 bases at V and 0 bases at J; junction bases unmatched: 10. Here the CDR3 reads CASSPRTGGDMNTEAFF. The CDR3 DNA sequence: TGTGCCAGCTCGCCTAGGACAGGGGGGGATATGAACACTGAAGCTTTCTTT.

The chain joins TRBV12-5 to TRBJ2-1, with D maybe TRBD1 (6 bases). CDR1 is LGHNT, CDR2 FRNRAP, per germline. The CDR3 spans 15 residues. V gave up 2 bases and J gave up 5 bases, with 13 bases separating them. DNA for the CDR3: TGTGCTAGTGGTTTGCACAGGGTTAGGGACAATGAGCAGTTCTTC. Translated, it gives CASGLHRVRDNEQFF.